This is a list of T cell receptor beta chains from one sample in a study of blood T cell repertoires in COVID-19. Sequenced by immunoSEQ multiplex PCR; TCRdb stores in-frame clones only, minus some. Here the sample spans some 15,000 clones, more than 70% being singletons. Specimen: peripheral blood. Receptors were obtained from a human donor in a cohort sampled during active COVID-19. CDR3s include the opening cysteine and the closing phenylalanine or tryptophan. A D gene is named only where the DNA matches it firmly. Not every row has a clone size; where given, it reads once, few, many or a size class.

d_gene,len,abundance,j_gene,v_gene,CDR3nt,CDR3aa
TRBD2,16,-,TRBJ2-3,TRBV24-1,TGTGCCACCAGTGACCCCATTAGCGGGAGCGGGGATACGCAGTATTTT,CATSDPISGSGDTQYF
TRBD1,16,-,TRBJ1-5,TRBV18,TGTGCCAGCTCAGCGACAGGGGGCGCGGGAGGTCAGCCCCAGCATTTT,CASSATGGAGGQPQHF
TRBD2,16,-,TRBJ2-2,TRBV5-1,TGCGCCAGCAGCTCCATAGCGGGGATGAACACCGGGGAGCTGTTTTTT,CASSSIAGMNTGELFF
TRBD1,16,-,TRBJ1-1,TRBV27,TGTGCCAGCAGTCCATGGACAGGGGGCTCGGTCACTGAAGCTTTCTTT,CASSPWTGGSVTEAFF
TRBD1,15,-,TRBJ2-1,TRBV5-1,TGCGCCAGCAGCTTGGCCGAGCAGGGGGCGAATGAGCAGTTCTTC,CASSLAEQGANEQFF
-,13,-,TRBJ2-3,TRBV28,TGTGCCAGCAAAGGGGGAAGTGCAGATACGCAGTATTTT,CASKGGSADTQYF
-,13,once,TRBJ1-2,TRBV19,TGTGCCAGTAGTTTTACCGAGGACTATGGCTACACCTTC,CASSFTEDYGYTF
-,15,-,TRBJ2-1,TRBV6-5,TGTGCCAGCGTTGGACAGCCGAGCTCCTACAATGAGCAGTTCTTC,CASVGQPSSYNEQFF
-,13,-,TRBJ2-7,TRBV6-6,TGTGCCAGCAGTTACGAAGGACTATCGGGGCGGTACTTC,CASSYEGLSGRYF
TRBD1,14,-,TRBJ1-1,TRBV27,TGTGCCAGCAGTTTATCGTACAGGGGAACTGAAGCTTTCTTT,CASSLSYRGTEAFF
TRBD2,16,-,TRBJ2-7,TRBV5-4,TGTGCCAGCAGCGCCGGGACTAGCGGGAGTAGGTACGAGCAGTACTTC,CASSAGTSGSRYEQYF
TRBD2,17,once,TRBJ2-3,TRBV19,TGTGCCAGTAGTATAGTGGGACGGCGGGAGGCAACAGATACGCAGTATTTT,CASSIVGRREATDTQYF
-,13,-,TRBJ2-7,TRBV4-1,TGCGCCAGCAGCCACTCTCGGGGTTTGGAGCAAGACTTC,CASSHSRGLEQDF
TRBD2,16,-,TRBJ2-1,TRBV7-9,TGTGCCAGCAGCTTAGGGGGACTAGCGAGTTACAATGAGCAGTTCTTC,CASSLGGLASYNEQFF
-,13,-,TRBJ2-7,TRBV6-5,TGTGCCAGCAGCCCAAAGGGGGGGGGCGAGCAGTACTTC,CASSPKGGGEQYF
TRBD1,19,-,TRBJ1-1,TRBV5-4,TGTGCCAGCAGCTTGAGGAGACAGGGGGCATATTTTGTGAACACTGAAGCTTTCTTT,CASSLRRQGAYFVNTEAFF